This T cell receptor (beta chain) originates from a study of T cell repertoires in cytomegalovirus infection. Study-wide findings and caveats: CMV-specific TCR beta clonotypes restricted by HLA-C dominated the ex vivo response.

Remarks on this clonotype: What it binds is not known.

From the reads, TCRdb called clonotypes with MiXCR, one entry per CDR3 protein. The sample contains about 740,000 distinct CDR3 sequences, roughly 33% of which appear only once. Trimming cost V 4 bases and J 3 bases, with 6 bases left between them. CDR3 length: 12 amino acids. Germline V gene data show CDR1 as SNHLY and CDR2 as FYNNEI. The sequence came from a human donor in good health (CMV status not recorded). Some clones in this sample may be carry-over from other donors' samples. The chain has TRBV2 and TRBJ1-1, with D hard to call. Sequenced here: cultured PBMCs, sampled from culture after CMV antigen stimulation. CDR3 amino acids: CASSVSDTEAFF. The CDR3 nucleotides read TGTGCCAGCAGTGTCTCGGACACTGAAGCTTTCTTT.